The present T cell receptor beta chain was sequenced within a study of vaccination and CD4 T cells after COVID-19. General study points: Spike mono-reactivity was found in 304 of the 307 vaccine-specific clones identified in convalescent patients.

CDR1 is SNHLY, CDR2 FYNNEI, per germline. This CDR3 comprises 14 residues. V lost 4 bases to trimming and J lost 1 base, with 8 bases between them. Described time point: late sampling 161 to 241 days after vaccination in a few convalescent patients. Sample treatment: roughly 10-day PBMC culture with coronavirus spike peptide pools or control peptides (ViraFEST assay). Peptide-pool expansion of antigen-specific T cells preceded TCR sequencing in ViraFEST. Researchers used the Oncomine TCR Beta short-read assay to sequence DNA from cultured CD4+ T cells. TCRdb independently ran MiXCR on the PCR reads; one entry per CDR3 protein. The sample yields about 25,000 distinct CDR3 sequences, 25% to 30% seen once. The sample holds a few counts of this clonotype. Its antigen is not known.

The sequenced sample was CD4+ T cells from blood, cultured in vitro, obtained about 7 months after SARS-CoV-2 vaccination. The sequence came from a human donor who had recovered from COVID-19. The genes are TRBV2 and TRBJ1-5; no reliable D call. The CDR3 DNA reads TGTGCCAGCAGTGGGTTAAACAGCAATCAGCCCCAGCATTTT. Its translation is CASSGLNSNQPQHF.